These 8 T cell receptor beta chains originate from one sample sequenced in a study (dated by TCRdb to between 2014 and 2017). Library construction relied on 5' RACE. Instrument on record: Illumina MiSeq. The public reads were quality trimmed at Q25 with fastp and then assembled into clones with MiXCR by TCRdb, keeping productive beta chains. Each entry merges the rows of one CDR3 protein and shows their most common DNA and genes. Counted in this sample were about 42,000 distinct CDR3 sequences; around 30% of them appeared once. Approximately 4.1% of the sample lies in the top ten. Material for sequencing was tumor-infiltrating memory CD4+ T cells sorted from the breast tumor. The cell subset or site tag for this specimen amounts to: memory CD4+ T cells, CD4+CD45RO+CD25-. These receptors came from a female donor with breast cancer.

J is TRBJ2-7 and V is TRBV10-1, with 9 bases lining up with TRBD1. The CDR3 has 18 amino acids. Trimming took 3 bases from V and 6 from J; bases not matched to a gene: 18. Germline CDR1 and CDR2: WNHNN and SYGVQD (reference sequence). CDR3 protein: CASSDPGSNRGLFCEQYF. The CDR3 DNA reads as TGCGCCAGCAGTGACCCCGGATCGAACAGGGGGCTTTTCTGCGAGCAGTACTTC.

The V call is TRBV5-5, the J call TRBJ1-6; 8 bases fit TRBD1. Per germline, CDR1 SGHKS and CDR2 YYEKEE (reference sequence). V lost 0 bases to trimming and J lost 9 bases; unmatched junction nucleotides: 5. This CDR3 is built from 15 residues. DNA for the CDR3: TGTGCCAGCAGCTTGGTTCAGGGGGCTCTTTCACCCCTCCACTTT. As protein: CASSLVQGALSPLHF.

The gene calls are TRBV12-3 or TRBV12-4 and TRBJ2-7; 8 bases map to TRBD2. The CDR3 contains 14 residues. The V gene end was trimmed by 1 base and the J gene end by 7 bases; junction bases not matched to a gene: 6. This CDR3 is CASSLGAGVEEQYF. The CDR3 DNA follows: TGTGCCAGCAGTTTAGGAGCGGGAGTGGAAGAGCAGTACTTC.

To note about this clonotype: This is likely a read error, given that the CDR3 carries no conserved phenylalanine or tryptophan at its end. The rearrangement joins TRBV7-9 to TRBJ2-7, with unresolved D. Germline CDR1 and CDR2: SEHNR and FQNEAQ (reference sequence). This CDR3 contains 13 residues. Trimming took 5 bases from V and 9 from J, leaving 17 bases between them. The DNA of the CDR3 is TGTGCCAGCAGCCTAACATTTGAGGACCGGCAGTACTCC. It yields the protein CASSLTFEDRQYS.

V and J are TRBV20-1 and TRBJ1-4; TRBD1 might be the D (5 bases). The CDR3 is 14 residues long. Trimming removed 3 bases at V and 3 bases at J, with 11 bases between. Germline V CDR1 and CDR2: DFQATT, SNEGSKA (reference sequence). This chain's CDR3 is CSASPTGSNEKLFF. The CDR3 DNA follows: TGCAGTGCTAGCCCCACAGGTTCTAATGAAAAACTGTTTTTT.

This clonotype was seen many times. V gene TRBV6-1 combines with J gene TRBJ2-3; TRBD1 agrees at 8 bases. J was trimmed by 2 bases and V by 6 bases; bases with no gene match: 4. CDR1 is MNHNS, CDR2 SASEGT, per germline. This CDR3 contains 14 residues. CDR3 nucleotides: TGTGCCAGCAGACGACAGGGGACCACAGATACGCAGTATTTT. Translated, it gives CASRRQGTTDTQYF.

V and J are TRBV5-6 and TRBJ1-5, with TRBD1 identical over 9 bases. This CDR3 contains 15 residues. Germline CDR1 and CDR2: SGHDT and YYEEEE. V dropped 5 bases and J dropped 4; count of bases not matched to a gene: 7. CDR3 region: CASRDRGKPNQPQHF. Written as DNA, the CDR3 is TGTGCCAGCAGGGACAGGGGAAAGCCGAATCAGCCCCAGCATTTT.

This chain joins TRBV28 and TRBJ1-2; 10 positions match TRBD1. Per the germline V gene, CDR1 is MDHEN and CDR2 is SYDVKM. The CDR3 extends over 16 amino acids. V dropped 4 bases and J dropped 4; count of bases not matched to a gene: 9. In nucleotides, the CDR3 is TGTGCCAGCAGTTCCCTAAGACAGGGGGCGGCCTATGGCTACACCTTC. Its protein product is CASSSLRQGAAYGYTF.